A single sample gave rise to the 9 T cell receptor beta chains below, sequenced in a study of blood T cell repertoires in COVID-19. Sequencing used immunoSEQ multiplex PCR; TCRdb keeps in-frame clones, though not all of them. Of several thousand clones in the sample, approximately 88% were seen once. The sequencing input was peripheral blood. These receptor sequences come from a human donor in a cohort sampled during active COVID-19.

This clone was seen a single time. This chain connects TRBV29-1 to TRBJ2-2, with TRBD2 matching 7 bases. Trimming removed 1 base from V and 7 bases from J; junction bases left unmatched: 12. Germline V gene sequence: CDR1 SQVTM, CDR2 ANQGSEA. This CDR3 is built from 16 residues. As DNA, the CDR3 is TGCAGCGTTGAAGTGGCGGGAGAGGGGTTTGACGGGGAGCTGTTTTTT. Its protein is CSVEVAGEGFDGELFF.

The rearrangement links TRBV3-1 (or the pseudogene TRBV3-2) to TRBJ1-5; 7 bases are a match to TRBD1. The germline CDR1 and CDR2 sequences are LGHDT and YNNKEL (reference sequence). The ends lost 1 base at V and 0 bases at J; junction bases unmatched: 3. The CDR3 covers 16 residues. CDR3 sequence reads: CASSQVTGFSNQPQHF. Here the CDR3 DNA reads TGTGCCAGCAGCCAAGTGACAGGGTTTAGCAATCAGCCCCAGCATTTT.

This chain connects TRBV5-1 to TRBJ1-2; TRBD1 matches at 12 bases. Germline lookup yields CDR1 SGHRS and CDR2 YFSETQ. This CDR3 has 18 amino acids. The trim removed 1 base at V and 8 bases at J, leaving 15 bases unmatched. As DNA, the CDR3 is TGCGCCAGCAGCTTGAAAGGGACAGGGGGCTCTTATACAGAAGGCTACACCTTC. Its translation: CASSLKGTGGSYTEGYTF.

The chain uses TRBV6-5 and TRBJ1-1; possibly TRBD1 for D (6 bases). CDR3 length equals 13 residues. CDR1 and CDR2 from the germline V gene are MNHEY and SVGAGI. Trimming cost V 8 bases and J 4 bases, with 14 bases left between them. The CDR3 nucleotides read TGTGCCAGCGATTCAGGGGCCGGCACTGAAGCTTTCTTT. It translates to CASDSGAGTEAFF.

V and J are TRBV2 and TRBJ2-2; 10 bases map to TRBD2. Germline trimming cut 5 bases from V and 7 bases from J; bases unmatched to any gene: 7. The CDR3 loop spans 15 amino acids. Germline CDR1 reads SNHLY; CDR2 reads FYNNEI. CDR3 protein: CASSLAGEVNGELFF. For the CDR3, the DNA is TGTGCCAGCAGTCTAGCGGGAGAGGTAAACGGGGAGCTGTTTTTT.

V usage is TRBV27 and J usage is TRBJ2-2; D perhaps matches TRBD1 (5 bases). Trimming left V 2 bases short and J 4 bases short, with 14 bases between. The CDR3 covers 16 residues. Germline V gene data show CDR1 as MNHEY and CDR2 as SMNVEV (reference sequence). This CDR3 reads CASSLRGRPSTGELFF. The CDR3 DNA follows: TGTGCCAGCAGTTTAAGGGGCAGACCGAGCACCGGGGAGCTGTTTTTT.

V usage is TRBV7-9 and J usage is TRBJ2-7, with TRBD2 matching over 10 bases. V dropped 1 base and J dropped 3; count of bases not matched to a gene: 9. In germline, CDR1 is SEHNR, CDR2 FQNEAQ (reference sequence). There are 17 residues in the CDR3. DNA of the CDR3: TGTGCCAGCAGCTTAGTTACTAGCGGGACTTCTCTCTACGAGCAGTACTTC. Residues: CASSLVTSGTSLYEQYF.

This chain connects TRBV6-4 to TRBJ2-1; TRBD2 agrees at 11 bases. The CDR3 contains 19 residues. The V gene end was trimmed by 7 bases and the J gene end by 0 bases; junction bases not matched to a gene: 14. Per germline, CDR1 MRHNA and CDR2 SNTAGT. CDR3 region: CASIMWRTSGSSSYNEQFF. DNA of the CDR3: TGTGCCAGCATCATGTGGAGGACTAGCGGGTCTAGCTCCTACAATGAGCAGTTCTTC.

The chain is built from TRBV4-2 and TRBJ2-3, with 8 bases that match TRBD2. Trimming removed 0 bases from V and 4 bases from J; junction bases left unmatched: 3. This CDR3 has 15 amino acids. Germline lookup yields CDR1 LGHNA and CDR2 YNFKEQ. CDR3 region: CASSQDPGGPDTQYF. The DNA of the CDR3 is TGTGCCAGCAGCCAAGATCCGGGAGGGCCAGATACGCAGTATTTT.